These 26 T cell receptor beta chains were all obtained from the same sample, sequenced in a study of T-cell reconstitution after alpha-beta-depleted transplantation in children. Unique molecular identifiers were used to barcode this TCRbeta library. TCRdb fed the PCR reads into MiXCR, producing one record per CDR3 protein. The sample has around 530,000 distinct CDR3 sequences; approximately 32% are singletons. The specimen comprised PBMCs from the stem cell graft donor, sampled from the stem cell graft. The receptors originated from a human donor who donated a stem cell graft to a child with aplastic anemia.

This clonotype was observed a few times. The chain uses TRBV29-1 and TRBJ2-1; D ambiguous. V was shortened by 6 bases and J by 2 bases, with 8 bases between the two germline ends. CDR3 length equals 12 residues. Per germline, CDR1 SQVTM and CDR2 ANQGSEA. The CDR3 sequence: CSVAPPYNEQFF. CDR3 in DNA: TGCAGCGTGGCCCCCCCCTACAATGAGCAGTTCTTC.

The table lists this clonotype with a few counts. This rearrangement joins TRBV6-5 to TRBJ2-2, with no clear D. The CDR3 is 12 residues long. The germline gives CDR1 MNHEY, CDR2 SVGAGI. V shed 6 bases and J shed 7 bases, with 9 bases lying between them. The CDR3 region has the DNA TGTGCCAGCAGGCCCCATAACGGGGAGCTGTTTTTT. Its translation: CASRPHNGELFF.

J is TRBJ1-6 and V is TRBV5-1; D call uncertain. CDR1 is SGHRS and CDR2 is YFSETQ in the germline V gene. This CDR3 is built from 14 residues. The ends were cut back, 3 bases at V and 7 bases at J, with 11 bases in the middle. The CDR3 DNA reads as TGCGCCAGCAGCTCAAGGACGGGAAATTCACCCCTCCACTTT. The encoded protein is CASSSRTGNSPLHF. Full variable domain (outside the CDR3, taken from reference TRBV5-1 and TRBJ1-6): KAGVTQTPRYLIKTRGQQVTLSCSPISGHRSVSWYQQTPGQGLQFLFEYFSETQRNKGNFPGRFSGRQFSNSRSEMNVSTLELGDSALYLCASSSRTGNSPLHFGNGTRLTVT.

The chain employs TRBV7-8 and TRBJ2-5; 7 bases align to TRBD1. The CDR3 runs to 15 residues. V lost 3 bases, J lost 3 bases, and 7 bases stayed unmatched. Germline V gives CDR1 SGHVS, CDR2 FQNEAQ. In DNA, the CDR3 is TGTGCCAGCAGCTTCGAAAGGGGGCTTGAAGAGACCCAGTACTTC. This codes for CASSFERGLEETQYF.

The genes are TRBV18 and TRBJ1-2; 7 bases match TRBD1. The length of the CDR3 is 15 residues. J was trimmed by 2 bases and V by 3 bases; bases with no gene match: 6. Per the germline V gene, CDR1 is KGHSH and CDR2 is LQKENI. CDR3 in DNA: TGTGCCAGCTCACCTCAGGGGGTAGCCAACTATGGCTACACCTTC. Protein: CASSPQGVANYGYTF.

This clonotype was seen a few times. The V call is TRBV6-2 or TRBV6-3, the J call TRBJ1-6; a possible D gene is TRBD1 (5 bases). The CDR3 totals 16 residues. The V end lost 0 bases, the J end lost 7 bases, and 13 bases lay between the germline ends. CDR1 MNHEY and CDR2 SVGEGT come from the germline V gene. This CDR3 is CASSYSWDLRNSPLHF. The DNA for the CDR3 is TGTGCCAGCAGTTACTCGTGGGACCTCCGGAATTCACCCCTCCACTTT.

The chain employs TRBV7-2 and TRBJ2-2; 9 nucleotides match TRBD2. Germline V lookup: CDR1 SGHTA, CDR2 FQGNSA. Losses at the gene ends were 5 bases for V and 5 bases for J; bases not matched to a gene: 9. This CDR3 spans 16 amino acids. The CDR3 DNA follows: TGTGCCAGCAGCCCATTTAGCGGGAGTCAAACCGGGGAGCTGTTTTTT. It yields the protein CASSPFSGSQTGELFF.

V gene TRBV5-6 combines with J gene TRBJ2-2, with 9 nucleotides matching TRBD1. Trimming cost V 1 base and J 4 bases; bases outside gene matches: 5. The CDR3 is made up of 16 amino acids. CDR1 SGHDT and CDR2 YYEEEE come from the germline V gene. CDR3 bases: TGTGCCAGCAGCTTGTTGGGACAGGGTACCACCGGGGAGCTGTTTTTT. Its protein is CASSLLGQGTTGELFF.

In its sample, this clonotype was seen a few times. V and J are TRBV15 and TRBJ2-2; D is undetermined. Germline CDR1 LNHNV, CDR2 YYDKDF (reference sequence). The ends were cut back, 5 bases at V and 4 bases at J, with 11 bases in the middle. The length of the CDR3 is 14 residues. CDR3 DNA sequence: TGTGCCACCAGCCTTACAGAGATCACCGGGGAGCTGTTTTTT. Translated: CATSLTEITGELFF.

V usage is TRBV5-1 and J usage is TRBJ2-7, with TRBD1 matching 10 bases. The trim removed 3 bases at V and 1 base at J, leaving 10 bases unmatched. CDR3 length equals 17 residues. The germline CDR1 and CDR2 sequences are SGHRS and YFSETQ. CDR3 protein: CASSSHPRDRGSYEQYF. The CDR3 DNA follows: TGCGCCAGCAGCTCTCACCCTCGGGACAGGGGTTCCTACGAGCAGTACTTC.

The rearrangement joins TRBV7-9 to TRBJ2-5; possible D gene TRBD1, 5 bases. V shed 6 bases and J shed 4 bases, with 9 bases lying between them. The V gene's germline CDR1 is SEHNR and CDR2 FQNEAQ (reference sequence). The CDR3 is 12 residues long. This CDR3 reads CASRTVVETQYF. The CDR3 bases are TGTGCCAGCAGGACAGTTGTAGAGACCCAGTACTTC.

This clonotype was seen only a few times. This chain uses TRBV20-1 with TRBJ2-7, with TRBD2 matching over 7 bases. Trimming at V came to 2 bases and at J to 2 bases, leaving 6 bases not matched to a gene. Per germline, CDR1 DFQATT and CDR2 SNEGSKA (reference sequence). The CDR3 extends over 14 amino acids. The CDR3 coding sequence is TGCAGTGCTAGAAGGCTAGCGGAGGCCTACGAGCAGTACTTC. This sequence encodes CSARRLAEAYEQYF.

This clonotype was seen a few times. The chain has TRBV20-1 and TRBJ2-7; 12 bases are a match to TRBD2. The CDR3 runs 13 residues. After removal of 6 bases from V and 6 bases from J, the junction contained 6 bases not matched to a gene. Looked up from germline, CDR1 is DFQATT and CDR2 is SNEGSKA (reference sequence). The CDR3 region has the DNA TGCAGTGCCCGACTAGCGGGAGTGCGCGAGCAGTACTTC. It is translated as CSARLAGVREQYF.

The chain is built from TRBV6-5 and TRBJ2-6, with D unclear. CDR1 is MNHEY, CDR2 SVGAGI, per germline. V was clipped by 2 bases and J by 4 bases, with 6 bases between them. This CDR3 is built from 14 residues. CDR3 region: CASSYLAGANVLTF. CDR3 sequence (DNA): TGTGCCAGCAGTTACCTGGCGGGGGCCAACGTCCTGACTTTC.

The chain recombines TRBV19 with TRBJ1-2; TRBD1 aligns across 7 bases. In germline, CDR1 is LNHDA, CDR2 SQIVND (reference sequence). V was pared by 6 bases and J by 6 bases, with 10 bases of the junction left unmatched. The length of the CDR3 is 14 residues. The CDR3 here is CASSPGGLGDGYTF. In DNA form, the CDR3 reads TGTGCCAGTAGCCCAGGGGGGCTCGGTGATGGCTACACCTTC.

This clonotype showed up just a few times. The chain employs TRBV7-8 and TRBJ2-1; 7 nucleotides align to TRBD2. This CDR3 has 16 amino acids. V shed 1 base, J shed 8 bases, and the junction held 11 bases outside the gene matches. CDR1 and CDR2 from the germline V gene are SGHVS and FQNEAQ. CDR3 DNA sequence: TGTGCCAGCAGCTTAGGGCTAGCGGAGCCGGGGGATGAGCAGTTCTTC. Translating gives CASSLGLAEPGDEQFF.

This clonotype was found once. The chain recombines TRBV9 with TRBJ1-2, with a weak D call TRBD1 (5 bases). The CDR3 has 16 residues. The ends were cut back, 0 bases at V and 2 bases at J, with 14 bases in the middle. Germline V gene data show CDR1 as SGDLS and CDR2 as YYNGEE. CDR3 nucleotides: TGTGCCAGCAGCGTAGAGTCGGGGCAGGCCAACTATGGCTACACCTTC. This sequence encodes CASSVESGQANYGYTF. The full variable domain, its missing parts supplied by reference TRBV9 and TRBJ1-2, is DSGVTQTPKHLITATGQRVTLRCSPRSGDLSVYWYQQSLDQGLQFLIQYYNGEERAKGNILERFSAQQFPDLHSELNLSSLELGDSALYFCASSVESGQANYGYTFGSGTRLTVV.

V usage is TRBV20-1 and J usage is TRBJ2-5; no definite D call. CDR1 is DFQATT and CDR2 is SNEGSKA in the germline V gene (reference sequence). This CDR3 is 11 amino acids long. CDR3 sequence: CSGSKQETQYF. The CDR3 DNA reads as TGCAGCGGCAGTAAACAAGAGACCCAGTACTTC.

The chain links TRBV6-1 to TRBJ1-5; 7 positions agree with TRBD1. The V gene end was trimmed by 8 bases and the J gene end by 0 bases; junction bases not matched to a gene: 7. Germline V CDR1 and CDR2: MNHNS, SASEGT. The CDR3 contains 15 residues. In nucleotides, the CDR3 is TGTGCCAGCGCCCGGGACAGCCATAGCAATCAGCCCCAGCATTTT. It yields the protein CASARDSHSNQPQHF.

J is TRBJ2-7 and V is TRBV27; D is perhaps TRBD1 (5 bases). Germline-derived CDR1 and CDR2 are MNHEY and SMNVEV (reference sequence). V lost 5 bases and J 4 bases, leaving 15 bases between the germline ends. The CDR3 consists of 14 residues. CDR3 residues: CASSPSPQGYEQYV. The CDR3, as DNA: TGTGCCAGCAGTCCAAGCCCCCAGGGATACGAGCAGTACGTC.

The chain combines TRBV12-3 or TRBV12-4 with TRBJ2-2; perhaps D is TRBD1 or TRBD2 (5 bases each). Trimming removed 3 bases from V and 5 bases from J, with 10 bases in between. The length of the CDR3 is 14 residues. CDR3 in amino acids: CASSFRGGTGELFF. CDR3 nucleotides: TGTGCCAGCAGTTTCCGGGGCGGTACCGGGGAGCTGTTTTTT.

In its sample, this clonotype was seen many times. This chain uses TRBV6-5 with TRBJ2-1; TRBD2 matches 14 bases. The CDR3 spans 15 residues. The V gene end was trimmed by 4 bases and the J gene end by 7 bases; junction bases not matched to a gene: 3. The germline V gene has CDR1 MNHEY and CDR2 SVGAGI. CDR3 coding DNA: TGTGCCAGCAGTTTCGGGACTAGCGGGAGTAATGAGCAGTTCTTC. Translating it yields CASSFGTSGSNEQFF.

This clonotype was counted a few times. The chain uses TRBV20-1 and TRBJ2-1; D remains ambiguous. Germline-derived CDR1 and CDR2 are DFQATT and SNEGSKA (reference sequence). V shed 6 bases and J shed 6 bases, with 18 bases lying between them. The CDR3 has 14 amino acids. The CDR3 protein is CSASTPGLSNEQFF. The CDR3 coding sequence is TGCAGTGCGTCGACTCCAGGCCTTTCCAATGAGCAGTTCTTC.

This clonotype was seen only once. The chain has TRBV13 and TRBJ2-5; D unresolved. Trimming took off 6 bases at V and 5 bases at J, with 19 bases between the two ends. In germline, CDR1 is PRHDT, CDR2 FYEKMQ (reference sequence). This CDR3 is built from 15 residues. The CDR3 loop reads CASSSGVDLEETQYF. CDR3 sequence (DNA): TGTGCCAGCAGTTCAGGAGTGGACCTCGAGGAGACCCAGTACTTC.

CDR3 sequence reads: CASSLTGLENEQYF. For the CDR3, the DNA is TGTGCCAGTAGTTTGACTGGTCTAGAGAACGAGCAGTACTTC. The chain combines TRBV19 with TRBJ2-7; the D is unclear. This CDR3 spans 14 amino acids. Trimming pared 5 bases from V and 5 bases from J, leaving 16 bases between. Germline CDR1 LNHDA, CDR2 SQIVND (reference sequence).

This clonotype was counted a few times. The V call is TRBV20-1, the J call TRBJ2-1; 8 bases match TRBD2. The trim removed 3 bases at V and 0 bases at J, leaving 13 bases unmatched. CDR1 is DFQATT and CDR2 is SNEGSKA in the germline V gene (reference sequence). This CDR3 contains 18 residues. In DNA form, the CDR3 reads TGCAGTGCTAGTAGTGGGCTAGCGGGTCCAAGCTCCTACAATGAGCAGTTCTTC. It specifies CSASSGLAGPSSYNEQFF.